The 5 T cell receptor beta chains listed next were all sequenced from one sample in a study of blood T cell repertoires in COVID-19. Libraries were prepared by immunoSEQ multiplex PCR; TCRdb keeps only in-frame clonotypes and omits some of them. The data show 70,000 to 85,000 clones, roughly 87% seen once. Input material: peripheral blood. The receptors shown here come from a woman between 45 and 60 years old with active or convalescent COVID-19.

This rearrangement joins TRBV5-8 to TRBJ2-6, with 7 nucleotides matching TRBD1. Germline V gene data show CDR1 as SGHTS and CDR2 as YDEGEE. V dropped 3 bases and J dropped 2; count of bases not matched to a gene: 5. The CDR3 spans 16 residues. CDR3 DNA sequence: TGTGCCAGCAGCTCGGTCCAGGGGGCTGGGGCCAACGTCCTGACTTTC. Translating it yields CASSSVQGAGANVLTF.

The chain is built from TRBV5-1 and TRBJ2-2, with 7 bases lining up with TRBD2. This CDR3 contains 16 residues. Germline V gene lookup returns CDR1 SGHRS and CDR2 YFSETQ. V trimming: 4 bases; J trimming: 1 base; junction bases outside the gene matches: 7. The CDR3 region has the DNA TGCGCCAGCAGCCCCCGGGGAGGGGTGAACACCGGGGAGCTGTTTTTT. It encodes CASSPRGGVNTGELFF.

The chain recombines TRBV30 with TRBJ2-4; D might be TRBD2 (5 bases). V lost 1 base and J 1 base, leaving 20 bases between the germline ends. Germline lookup yields CDR1 GTSNPN and CDR2 SVGIG (reference sequence). The CDR3 has 18 amino acids. The CDR3 DNA reads as TGTGCCTGGAGTGGTGCCGGGGTTAGTGAGTTTGCCAAAAACATTCAGTACTTC. It is translated as CAWSGAGVSEFAKNIQYF. Full variable domain (missing parts from reference TRBV30 and TRBJ2-4): SQTIHQWPATLVQPVGSPLSLECTVEGTSNPNLYWYRQAAGRGLQLLFYSVGIGQISSEVPQNLSASRPQDRQFILSSKKLLLSDSGFYLCAWSGAGVSEFAKNIQYFGAGTRLSVL.

V and J are TRBV5-5 and TRBJ1-1, with D possibly matching TRBD1 (5 bases). The CDR3 is 14 amino acids. V lost 7 bases, J lost 8 bases, and 21 bases lay in between. Germline V gene lookup returns CDR1 SGHKS and CDR2 YYEKEE (reference sequence). The CDR3 DNA follows: TGTGCCAGCCTTCCCCCGTCGGGGGTGGCGGAAGCTTTCTTT. Protein: CASLPPSGVAEAFF. The whole variable domain, remainder taken from reference TRBV5-5 and TRBJ1-1, is DAGVTQSPTHLIKTRGQQVTLRCSPISGHKSVSWYQQVLGQGPQFIFQYYEKEERGRGNFPDRFSARQFPNYSSELNVNALLLGDSALYLCASLPPSGVAEAFFGQGTRLTVV.

There are a few counts of this clone. The CDR3 coding sequence is TGTGCCAGCAGCTTTGGCGGTCAGCCCCAGCATTTT. Protein product: CASSFGGQPQHF. The chain recombines TRBV12-3 or TRBV12-4 with TRBJ1-5, with D uncertain. V lost 6 bases and J lost 6, with 9 bases in between. The CDR3 extends over 12 amino acids.